Following are 28 T cell receptor beta chains from one sample sequenced in a study of beta chain features in type 1 diabetes. The study, taken as a whole, reports: In all four CD4+ subsets, TCRB CDR3 length was significantly, moderately reduced in type 1 diabetes.

What was sequenced were expressed TCRB transcripts, since all of the isolated RNA had been reverse transcribed. TCRdb's copy holds only in-frame clones and misses some; the assay was immunoSEQ multiplex PCR. The profile shows approximately 730,000 clones, roughly an eighth of them singletons. For these TCRs, the target antigens are not known. Input material: naive CD4+ T cells from blood. The source is a man younger than 30 with type 1 diabetes.

This clone was seen only a few times. The chain employs TRBV29-1 and TRBJ2-2, with D perhaps matching TRBD1 or TRBD2 (6 bases each). CDR1 is SQVTM and CDR2 is ANQGSEA in the germline V gene. The CDR3 extends over 15 amino acids. Between the trimmed V and J ends, which lost 5 bases and 3 bases, there was a span of 16 bases. The CDR3 DNA follows: TGCAGCGTTCAGGGCACCGGGGGCGACACCGGGGAGCTGTTTTTT. Residues: CSVQGTGGDTGELFF.

This clone was seen only a few times. V and J are TRBV6-6 and TRBJ2-5, with D possibly TRBD2 on 5 matching bases. CDR3 length: 13 amino acids. Germline V gene sequence: CDR1 MNHNY, CDR2 SVGAGI (reference sequence). V lost 8 bases and J lost 5, with 15 bases in between. DNA of the CDR3: TGTGCCAGCGGGGAGCCTCAATTCGAGACCCAGTACTTC. Protein sequence: CASGEPQFETQYF.

The genes are TRBV7-9 and TRBJ1-6; weak D call: TRBD1 (5 bases). The CDR3 sequence is 13 residues long. Germline loops: CDR1 SEHNR, CDR2 FQNEAQ (reference sequence). Trimming shortened V by 1 base and J by 10 bases, and 8 bases separated the two germline ends. The CDR3 nucleotides are TGTGCCAGCAGCTTAGATCGGGGGTCACCCCTCCACTTT. Translated, it gives CASSLDRGSPLHF.

This clone occurred a few times. This same CDR3 is encoded by further DNA sequences in the sample. The rearrangement uses TRBV19 and TRBJ2-2, with 8 bases fitting TRBD1. CDR1 and CDR2 from the germline V gene are LNHDA and SQIVND (reference sequence). After removal of 4 bases from V and 1 base from J, the junction contained 2 bases not matched to a gene. There are 15 residues in the CDR3. The CDR3: CASSTGTGNTGELFF. CDR3 in DNA: TGTGCCAGTAGTACAGGGACAGGGAACACCGGGGAGCTGTTTTTT.

The chain couples TRBV19 to TRBJ2-7, with TRBD1 matching over 9 bases. The germline V gene encodes CDR1 LNHDA and CDR2 SQIVND (reference sequence). V was pared by 10 bases and J by 2 bases, with 3 bases of the junction left unmatched. The CDR3 has 12 amino acids. This CDR3 is CATGTGPYEQYF. DNA for the CDR3: TGTGCCACCGGGACAGGGCCCTACGAGCAGTACTTC.

In this sample, this clone turned up a few times. The J gene is TRBJ2-7, the V gene TRBV7-9, with TRBD1 identical over 9 bases. The CDR3 totals 16 residues. Germline V gene data show CDR1 as SEHNR and CDR2 as FQNEAQ (reference sequence). The V gene end was trimmed by 6 bases and the J gene end by 3 bases; junction bases not matched to a gene: 12. The CDR3 is CASSPRGTGNDYEQYF. CDR3 bases: TGTGCCAGCAGTCCAAGAGGGACAGGGAATGACTACGAGCAGTACTTC.

The chain combines TRBV9 with TRBJ2-2, with 9 bases aligning to TRBD2. The CDR3 spans 14 residues. Germline assignment: CDR1 SGDLS and CDR2 YYNGEE. V shed 3 bases and J 4 bases; nucleotides not matched to a gene: 1. The CDR3 loop is CASSGGRVTGELFF. CDR3 nucleotide sequence: TGTGCCAGCAGCGGCGGGAGGGTCACCGGGGAGCTGTTTTTT. Based on the CDR3 plus reference TRBV9 and TRBJ2-2, the full variable domain is DSGVTQTPKHLITATGQRVTLRCSPRSGDLSVYWYQQSLDQGLQFLIQYYNGEERAKGNILERFSAQQFPDLHSELNLSSLELGDSALYFCASSGGRVTGELFFGEGSRLTVL.

This clone has a handful of counts. This chain links TRBV19 with TRBJ1-6; weak D call: TRBD1 (6 bases). The length of the CDR3 is 14 residues. Germline assignment: CDR1 LNHDA and CDR2 SQIVND (reference sequence). Trimming pared 7 bases from V and 10 bases from J, leaving 17 bases between. The CDR3, as DNA: TGTGCCAGTACCCTGGAAAGGGGGGTGTCACCCCTCCACTTT. This sequence encodes CASTLERGVSPLHF.

This clone was seen a handful of times. The J gene is TRBJ2-7, the V gene TRBV4-1; possibly TRBD1 for D (6 bases). V was shortened by 0 bases and J by 4 bases, with 13 bases between the two germline ends. CDR3 length: 15 amino acids. Germline assignment: CDR1 MGHRA and CDR2 YSYEKL. CDR3 in amino acids: CASSQEVRQVYEQYF. DNA for the CDR3: TGCGCCAGCAGCCAAGAAGTCCGACAGGTTTACGAGCAGTACTTC.

The J gene is TRBJ1-6, the V gene TRBV4-1; the match to TRBD1 covers 7 bases. J gave up 9 bases and V 1 base, and 9 bases lay outside the gene matches. Germline V gives CDR1 MGHRA, CDR2 YSYEKL. CDR3 length: 16 amino acids. The CDR3 reads CASSQGPLDRVSPLHF. The DNA of the CDR3 is TGCGCCAGCAGCCAAGGTCCCCTCGACAGGGTTTCACCCCTCCACTTT.

This clone was recorded a few times. The same CDR3 also results from other DNA sequences found in this sample. The chain uses TRBV6-5 and TRBJ1-1; D is unresolved. V was pared by 2 bases and J by 2 bases, with 6 bases between. CDR1 MNHEY and CDR2 SVGAGI come from the germline V gene. The CDR3 has 13 residues. CDR3 protein: CASSYAGNTEAFF. As DNA, the CDR3 is TGTGCCAGCAGTTACGCAGGCAACACTGAAGCTTTCTTT.

A word on this clone: This CDR3 is also generated by other DNA sequences in the sample. V gene TRBV14 combines with J gene TRBJ1-6, with D uncertain. The CDR3 sequence is 13 residues long. Trimming pared 1 base from V and 7 bases from J, leaving 5 bases between. The germline CDR1 and CDR2 sequences are SGHDN and FVKESK. The CDR3 spells CASSQVPNSPLHF. The CDR3 DNA reads as TGTGCCAGCAGCCAAGTCCCAAATTCACCCCTCCACTTT.

This chain connects TRBV6-1 to TRBJ1-6; D gene uncertain. The CDR3 has 15 residues. Germline loops: CDR1 MNHNS, CDR2 SASEGT. Trimming cost V 1 base and J 6 bases, with 10 bases left between them. The CDR3, as DNA: TGTGCCAGCAGTGAAGTCGGGATACCTAATTCACCCCTCCACTTT. Its translation: CASSEVGIPNSPLHF.

The rearrangement links TRBV4-1 to TRBJ2-5; D unclear. The V and J ends lost 0 bases and 3 bases respectively, with 8 bases between them. CDR3 length: 14 amino acids. The V gene's germline CDR1 is MGHRA and CDR2 YSYEKL. CDR3 nucleotides: TGCGCCAGCAGCCAAGAAGGACGGAAAGAGACCCAGTACTTC. It codes for CASSQEGRKETQYF.

This clone came up a few times. This chain links TRBV7-8 with TRBJ2-1; 8 positions match TRBD2. Germline CDR1 is SGHVS and CDR2 is FQNEAQ. After removal of 6 bases from V and 6 bases from J, the junction contained 10 bases not matched to a gene. CDR3 length: 15 residues. The DNA of the CDR3 is TGTGCCAGCAGAGGGGGACCGGGACTAGGCAATGAGCAGTTCTTC. It translates to CASRGGPGLGNEQFF.

This clone was seen more than once but under ten times. The genes are TRBV11-2 and TRBJ1-3; weak D call: TRBD1 (5 bases). Germline assignment: CDR1 SGHAT and CDR2 FQNNGV. This CDR3 spans 13 amino acids. Between the trimmed V and J ends, which lost 8 bases and 8 bases, there was a span of 16 bases. CDR3 nucleotides: TGTGCCAGCGGCCCCAGACTGGGGGACACCATATATTTT. It translates to CASGPRLGDTIYF.

CDR3 nucleotide sequence: TGTGCTAGTGGTTTGAACCTCCGGGACAGGGGAGGCTATGGCTACACCTTC. Protein product: CASGLNLRDRGGYGYTF. The chain uses TRBV12-5 and TRBJ1-2; 10 bases align to TRBD1. CDR1 is LGHNT and CDR2 is FRNRAP in the germline V gene. V lost 2 bases to trimming and J lost 4 bases; unmatched junction nucleotides: 10. The CDR3 covers 17 residues.

The chain employs TRBV18 and TRBJ2-5; D tentatively reads TRBD1 or TRBD2 (5 bases each). This CDR3 comprises 15 residues. Germline CDR1 is KGHSH and CDR2 is LQKENI. V lost 3 bases, J lost 2 bases, and 13 bases lay in between. The CDR3 bases are TGTGCCAGCTCACCTCCGGGACGCCTGCAAGAGACCCAGTACTTC. Its protein is CASSPPGRLQETQYF.

This clone occurred a few times. The CDR3 here is CAWSPPYLGDTQYF. The CDR3 DNA follows: TGTGCCTGGAGTCCCCCGTATTTGGGGGATACGCAGTATTTT. The chain employs TRBV30 and TRBJ2-3; the D is unclear. The CDR3 spans 14 residues. Trimming removed 2 bases from V and 6 bases from J, with 15 bases in between. Germline CDR1 and CDR2: GTSNPN and SVGIG (reference sequence).

This clone was picked up a small number of times. The chain links TRBV27 to TRBJ2-3; D is undetermined. Trimming removed 3 bases at V and 2 bases at J, with 15 bases between. The germline V gene has CDR1 MNHEY and CDR2 SMNVEV (reference sequence). This CDR3 has 16 amino acids. CDR3 DNA sequence: TGTGCCAGCAGTTTCAGGCCGTCCTCTCACACAGATACGCAGTATTTT. Its protein is CASSFRPSSHTDTQYF.

This clone was seen only a few times. This rearrangement joins TRBV11-2 to TRBJ2-1; D is perhaps TRBD1 (5 bases). The CDR3 covers 16 residues. Germline V gene data show CDR1 as SGHAT and CDR2 as FQNNGV. Trimming removed 3 bases at V and 10 bases at J, with 22 bases between. The CDR3 DNA follows: TGTGCCAGCAGCTTTTCTACACTGGGGCTACGTGGGGAGCAGTTCTTC. Translation: CASSFSTLGLRGEQFF.

In its sample, this clone was seen a few times. The V gene is TRBV7-2, the J gene TRBJ2-3, with D perhaps matching TRBD1 (5 bases). CDR3 length equals 16 residues. Trimming stripped 1 base from V and 0 bases from J, with 11 bases between. Germline V gene sequence: CDR1 SGHTA, CDR2 FQGNSA. The CDR3 sequence: CASSLVGPQSTDTQYF. CDR3 DNA sequence: TGTGCCAGCAGCTTAGTGGGGCCCCAAAGCACAGATACGCAGTATTTT.

This clone has only a few counts. This chain connects TRBV5-1 to TRBJ1-1; D unclear. Germline CDR1 and CDR2: SGHRS and YFSETQ. V was shortened by 1 base and J by 3 bases, with 7 bases between the two germline ends. The CDR3 loop spans 13 amino acids. The CDR3 DNA is TGCGCCAGCAGCTTGACCGCGGACACTGAAGCTTTCTTT. It codes for CASSLTADTEAFF.

CDR3 nucleotides: TGTGCCAGCAGCTATATTCCGGGGGGGCCTACGTACAATGAGCAGTTCTTC. This encodes CASSYIPGGPTYNEQFF. The chain carries TRBV9 and TRBJ2-1, with 8 bases fitting TRBD2. The CDR3 length is 17 residues. The germline V gene encodes CDR1 SGDLS and CDR2 YYNGEE. Losses at the gene ends were 4 bases for V and 4 bases for J; bases not matched to a gene: 13. Full variable domain (remainder filled in from reference TRBV9 and TRBJ2-1): DSGVTQTPKHLITATGQRVTLRCSPRSGDLSVYWYQQSLDQGLQFLIQYYNGEERAKGNILERFSAQQFPDLHSELNLSSLELGDSALYFCASSYIPGGPTYNEQFFGPGTRLTVL.

This clone turned up a few times. The CDR3 bases are TGTGCCAGCAGTGCGGTGGTTACCTACGAGCAGTACTTC. As protein: CASSAVVTYEQYF. The chain links TRBV2 to TRBJ2-7; D ambiguous. V was clipped by 4 bases and J by 2 bases, with 9 bases between them. CDR1 SNHLY and CDR2 FYNNEI come from the germline V gene. CDR3 length: 13 amino acids.

This clone came up a few times. The V gene is TRBV30, the J gene TRBJ1-1; tentatively, D is TRBD1 (6 bases). The CDR3 length is 12 residues. V gave up 1 base and J gave up 10 bases, with 13 bases separating them. Germline values: CDR1 GTSNPN, CDR2 SVGIG (reference sequence). The CDR3 coding sequence is TGTGCCTGGAGTGATAACAGGGCGTTAGCTTTCTTT. Translating it yields CAWSDNRALAFF.

About this clone itself: The same CDR3 also results from other DNA sequences found in this sample. The chain joins TRBV28 to TRBJ2-5; D may correspond to TRBD1 or TRBD2 (6 bases each). The germline V gene has CDR1 MDHEN and CDR2 SYDVKM. V was cut by 3 bases and J by 3 bases, with 11 bases left in between. The CDR3 runs to 14 residues. CDR3 DNA sequence: TGTGCCAGCAGTTTGGGGGGCAGAGAAGAGACCCAGTACTTC. This sequence encodes CASSLGGREETQYF.

This clone has just a few counts. V is TRBV28 and J is TRBJ1-5; TRBD1 agrees at 8 bases. Trimming took 4 bases from V and 5 from J; bases not matched to a gene: 7. The CDR3 is 15 amino acids. Germline V gene sequence: CDR1 MDHEN, CDR2 SYDVKM. In nucleotides, the CDR3 is TGTGCCAGCAGTTCGACAGGGGCCGGTCATCAGCCCCAGCATTTT. Protein sequence: CASSSTGAGHQPQHF.